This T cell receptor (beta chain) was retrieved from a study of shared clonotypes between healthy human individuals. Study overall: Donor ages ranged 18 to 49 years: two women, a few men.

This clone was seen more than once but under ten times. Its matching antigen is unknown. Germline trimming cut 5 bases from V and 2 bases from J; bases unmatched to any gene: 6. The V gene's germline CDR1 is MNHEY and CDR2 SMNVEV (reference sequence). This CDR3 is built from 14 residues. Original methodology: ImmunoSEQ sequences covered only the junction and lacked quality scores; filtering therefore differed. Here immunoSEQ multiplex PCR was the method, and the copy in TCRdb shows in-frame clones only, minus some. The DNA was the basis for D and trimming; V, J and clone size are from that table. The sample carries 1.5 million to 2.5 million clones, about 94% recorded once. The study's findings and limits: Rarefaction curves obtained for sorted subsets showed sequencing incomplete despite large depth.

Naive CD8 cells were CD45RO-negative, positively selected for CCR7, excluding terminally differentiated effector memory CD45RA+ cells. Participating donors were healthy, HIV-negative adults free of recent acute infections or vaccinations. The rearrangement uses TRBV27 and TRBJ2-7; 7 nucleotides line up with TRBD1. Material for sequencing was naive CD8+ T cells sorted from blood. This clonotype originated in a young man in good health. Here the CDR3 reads CASSPWDSTYEQYF. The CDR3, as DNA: TGTGCCAGCAGTCCATGGGACAGCACCTACGAGCAGTACTTC.